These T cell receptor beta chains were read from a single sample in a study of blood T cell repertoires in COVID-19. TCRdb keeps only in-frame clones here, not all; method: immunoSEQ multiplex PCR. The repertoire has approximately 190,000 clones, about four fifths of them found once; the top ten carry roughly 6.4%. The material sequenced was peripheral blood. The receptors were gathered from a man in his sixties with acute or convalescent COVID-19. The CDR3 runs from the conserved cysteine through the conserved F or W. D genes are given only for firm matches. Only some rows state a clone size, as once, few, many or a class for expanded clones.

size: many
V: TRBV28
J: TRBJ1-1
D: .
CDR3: CASRGTTPTEAFF
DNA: TGTGCCAGCAGGGGGACAACCCCAACTGAAGCTTTCTTT

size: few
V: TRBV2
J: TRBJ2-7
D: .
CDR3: CASSPGEPEQYF
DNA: TGTGCCAGCAGTCCGGGGGAACCCGAGCAGTACTTC

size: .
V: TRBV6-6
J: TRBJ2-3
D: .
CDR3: CASSSLGTDTQYF
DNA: TGTGCCAGCAGCTCACTAGGCACAGATACGCAGTATTTT

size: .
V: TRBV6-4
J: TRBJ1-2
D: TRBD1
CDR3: CASSVDRGGYGYTF
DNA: TGTGCCAGCAGTGTGGACAGGGGAGGTTATGGCTACACCTTC

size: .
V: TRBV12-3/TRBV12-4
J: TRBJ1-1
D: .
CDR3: CASSRSGGAEAFF
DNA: TGTGCCAGCAGCCGGTCCGGAGGTGCTGAAGCTTTCTTT

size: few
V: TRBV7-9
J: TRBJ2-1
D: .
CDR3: CASSLRRDEQFF
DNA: TGTGCCAGCAGCTTAAGGCGGGATGAGCAGTTCTTC

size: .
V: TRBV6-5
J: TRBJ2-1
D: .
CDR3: CASKTVDSYYNEQFF
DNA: TGTGCCAGCAAGACCGTGGACAGCTATTACAATGAGCAGTTCTTC

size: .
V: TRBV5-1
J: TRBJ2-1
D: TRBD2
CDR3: CASSFVSSGRAYNEQFF
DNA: TGCGCCAGCAGCTTCGTATCTAGCGGGAGGGCCTACAATGAGCAGTTCTTC

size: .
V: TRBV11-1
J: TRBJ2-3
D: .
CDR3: CASSSSTYLGDTQYF
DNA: TGTGCCAGCAGCTCCTCTACCTACCTAGGCGATACGCAGTATTTT

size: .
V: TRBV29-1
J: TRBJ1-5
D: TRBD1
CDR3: CSDHRGPGNQPQHF
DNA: TGCAGCGACCACAGGGGGCCTGGCAATCAGCCCCAGCATTTT

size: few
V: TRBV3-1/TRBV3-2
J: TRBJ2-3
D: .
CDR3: CASSEEGGSTDTQYF
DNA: TGTGCCAGCAGCGAAGAGGGGGGTAGCACAGATACGCAGTATTTT

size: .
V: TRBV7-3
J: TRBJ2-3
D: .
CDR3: CASSPKTRRTDTQYF
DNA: TGTGCCAGCAGCCCAAAGACTAGGCGCACAGATACGCAGTATTTT

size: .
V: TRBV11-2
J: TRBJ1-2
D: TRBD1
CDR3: CASSPMSGGRLSGYTF
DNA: TGTGCCAGCAGCCCGATGTCAGGGGGCCGCCTATCTGGCTACACCTTC

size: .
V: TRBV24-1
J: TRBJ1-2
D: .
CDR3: CATSDSQGTYGYTF
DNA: TGTGCCACCAGTGATTCACAGGGCACCTATGGCTACACCTTC

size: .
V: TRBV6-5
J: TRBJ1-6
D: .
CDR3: CASSSDRTAPNSPLHF
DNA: TGTGCCAGCAGTTCCGACCGGACAGCACCTAATTCACCCCTCCACTTT

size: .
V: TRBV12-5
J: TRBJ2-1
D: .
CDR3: CASGLLNRVWQFF
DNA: TGTGCTAGTGGTTTGCTCAACAGGGTGTGGCAGTTCTTC

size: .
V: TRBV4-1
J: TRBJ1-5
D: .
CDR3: CASSQERDQPQHF
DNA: TGCGCCAGCAGCCAAGAGAGGGATCAGCCCCAGCATTTT

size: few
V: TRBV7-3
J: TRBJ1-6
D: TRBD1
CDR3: CASSSTGTANSPLHF
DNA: TGTGCCAGCAGCTCGACCGGGACAGCCAATTCACCCCTCCACTTT

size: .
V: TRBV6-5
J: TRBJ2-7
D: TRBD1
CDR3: CASTTTGGSYEQYF
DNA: TGTGCCAGCACAACCACAGGGGGCTCCTACGAGCAGTACTTC

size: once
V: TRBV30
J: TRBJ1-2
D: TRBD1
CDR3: CAWSVNRGDYGYTF
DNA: TGTGCCTGGAGTGTAAACAGGGGAGACTATGGCTACACCTTC

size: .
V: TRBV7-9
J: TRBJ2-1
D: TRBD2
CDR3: CASSQLAKDSYNEQFF
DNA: TGTGCCAGCAGCCAACTAGCGAAAGACTCCTACAATGAGCAGTTCTTC

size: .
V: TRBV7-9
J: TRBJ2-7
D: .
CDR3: CASSPPERHYEQYF
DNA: TGTGCCAGCAGCCCACCCGAGAGGCACTACGAGCAGTACTTC

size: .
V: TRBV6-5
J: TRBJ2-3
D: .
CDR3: CASRATGLTDTQYF
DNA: TGTGCCAGCAGAGCGACAGGCCTCACAGATACGCAGTATTTT

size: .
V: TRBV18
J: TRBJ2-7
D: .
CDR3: CASSLLASGWSYEQYF
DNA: TGTGCCAGCTCGCTCTTAGCGTCGGGCTGGTCCTACGAGCAGTACTTC

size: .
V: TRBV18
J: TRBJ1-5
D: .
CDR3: CASSQETGTNQPQHF
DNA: TGTGCCAGCTCACAAGAGACAGGAACCAATCAGCCCCAGCATTTT

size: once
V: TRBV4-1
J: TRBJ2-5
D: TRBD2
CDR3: CASSQGSSGGQETQYF
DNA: TGCGCCAGCAGCCAAGGCTCTAGCGGGGGCCAAGAGACCCAGTACTTC

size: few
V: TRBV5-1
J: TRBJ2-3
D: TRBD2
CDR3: CASSLGLAGYTDTQYF
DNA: TGCGCCAGCAGCTTGGGACTAGCGGGGTACACAGATACGCAGTATTTT

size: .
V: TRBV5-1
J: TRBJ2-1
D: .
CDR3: CASSATGQTYNEQFF
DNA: TGCGCCAGCAGCGCAACGGGACAAACCTACAATGAGCAGTTCTTC

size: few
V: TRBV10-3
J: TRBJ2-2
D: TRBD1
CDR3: CAIRGTGGMDTGELFF
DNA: TGTGCCATCAGGGGGACAGGGGGCATGGACACCGGGGAGCTGTTTTTT

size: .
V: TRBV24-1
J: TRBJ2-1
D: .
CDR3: CATSDALGQYELLGEQFF
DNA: TGTGCCACCAGTGACGCCCTTGGACAGTATGAGTTGCTCGGTGAGCAGTTCTTC

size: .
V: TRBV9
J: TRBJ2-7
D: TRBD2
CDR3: CASNPGGGSDEQYF
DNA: TGTGCCAGCAACCCGGGCGGCGGGAGTGACGAGCAGTACTTC

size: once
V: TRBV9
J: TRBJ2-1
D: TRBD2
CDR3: CASSVTSGYNEQFF
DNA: TGTGCCAGCAGCGTAACTAGCGGATACAATGAGCAGTTCTTC

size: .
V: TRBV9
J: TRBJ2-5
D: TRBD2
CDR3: CASSTGTSGGETQYF
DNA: TGTGCCAGCAGTACCGGGACTAGCGGGGGTGAGACCCAGTACTTC

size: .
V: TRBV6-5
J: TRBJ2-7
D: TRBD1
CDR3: CASRGQGANEQYF
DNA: TGTGCCAGCAGGGGACAGGGGGCGAACGAGCAGTACTTC

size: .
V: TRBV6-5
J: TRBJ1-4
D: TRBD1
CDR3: CASSKGTGSYEKLFF
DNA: TGTGCCAGCAGCAAAGGGACAGGATCATATGAAAAACTGTTTTTT

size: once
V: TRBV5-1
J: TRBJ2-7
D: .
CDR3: CASSGGTAPYEQYF
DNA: TGCGCCAGCAGCGGCGGGACGGCTCCCTACGAGCAGTACTTC

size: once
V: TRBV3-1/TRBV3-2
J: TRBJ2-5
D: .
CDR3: CASSQDRASGPQETQYF
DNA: TGTGCCAGCAGCCAAGATCGCGCGAGCGGTCCCCAAGAGACCCAGTACTTC

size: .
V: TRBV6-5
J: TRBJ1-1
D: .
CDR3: CASSYWGGTEAFF
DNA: TGTGCCAGCAGTTACTGGGGGGGGACTGAAGCTTTCTTT

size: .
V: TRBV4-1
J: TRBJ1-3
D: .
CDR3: CASSDRDSWGNTIYF
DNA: TGCGCCAGCAGCGACAGAGACAGCTGGGGAAACACCATATATTTT

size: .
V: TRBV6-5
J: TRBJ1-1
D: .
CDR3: CASSYSGGVTEAFF
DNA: TGTGCCAGCAGTTACTCTGGGGGGGTCACTGAAGCTTTCTTT

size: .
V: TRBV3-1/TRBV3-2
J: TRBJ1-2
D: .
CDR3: CASSPGSSNYGYTF
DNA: TGTGCCAGCAGCCCAGGAAGCTCTAACTATGGCTACACCTTC